The clone carrying this T cell receptor beta chain has a handful of counts. The antigen remains unidentified. CDR3 length equals 14 residues. Germline-derived CDR1 and CDR2 are SGHTA and FQGTGA. J was trimmed by 5 bases and V by 2 bases; bases with no gene match: 5. Since all of the isolated RNA was reverse transcribed, expressed TCRB transcripts were what got sequenced. Sequencing used immunoSEQ multiplex PCR; TCRdb keeps in-frame clones, though not all of them. The repertoire consists of a few hundred thousand clones, with roughly a fifth occurring once and the leading ten covering under 0.05%. The data derive from a study of beta chain features in type 1 diabetes. General study points: Using cDNA template may skew counts toward highly expressing activated cells. Moderate yet significant TCRB CDR3 shortening was seen in Type 1 diabetes patients in all four CD4+ subsets.

Blood was drawn once from each donor into heparinised tubes. The draws averaged roughly 120 mL. It was via CD45RO/CCR7/CD25/CD127/CD95/CD27 that CD4+ naive, central memory, regulatory and stem cell-like memory cells were sorted. The receptor was derived from a woman aged 18-35 years in good health. This rearrangement joins TRBV7-3 to TRBJ2-7, with TRBD2 identical over 8 bases. Sequencing was performed on naive CD4+ T cells from blood. CDR3 loop: CASSLCGRSNEQYF. The CDR3 DNA follows: TGTGCCAGCAGCTTATGCGGGAGGTCTAACGAGCAGTACTTC.